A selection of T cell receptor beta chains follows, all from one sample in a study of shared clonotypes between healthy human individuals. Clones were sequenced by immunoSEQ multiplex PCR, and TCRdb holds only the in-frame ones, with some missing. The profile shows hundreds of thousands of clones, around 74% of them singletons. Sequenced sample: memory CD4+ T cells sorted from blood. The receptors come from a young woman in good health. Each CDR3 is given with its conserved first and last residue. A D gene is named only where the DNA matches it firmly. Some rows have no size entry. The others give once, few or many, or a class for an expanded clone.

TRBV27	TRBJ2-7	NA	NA	TGTGCCAGCAGTCTCACTAGACCCGACGAGCAGTACTTC	CASSLTRPDEQYF
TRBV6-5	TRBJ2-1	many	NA	TGTGCCAGCAGCCCCCCAGGGAGGTCCTACAATGAGCAGTTCTTC	CASSPPGRSYNEQFF
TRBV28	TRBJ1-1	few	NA	TGTGCCAGCAGTGTGGGCCAATGGTCTGAAGCTTTCTTT	CASSVGQWSEAFF
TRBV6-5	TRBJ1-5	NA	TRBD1	TGTGCCAGCAGCAAGGGACAGGGCCTCAATCAGCCCCAGCATTTT	CASSKGQGLNQPQHF
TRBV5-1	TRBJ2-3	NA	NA	TGCGCCAGCAGCTTGGCCGCAGGGATGATAACAGATACGCAGTATTTT	CASSLAAGMITDTQYF
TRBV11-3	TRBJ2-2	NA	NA	TGTGCCAGCAGCTTAGAGGTCGGGGAGCTGTTTTTT	CASSLEVGELFF
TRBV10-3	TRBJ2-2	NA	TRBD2	TGTGCCATCAGGCCAGACGGGGCGGGAGATACCGGGGAGCTGTTTTTT	CAIRPDGAGDTGELFF
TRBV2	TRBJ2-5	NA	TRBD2	TGTGCCAGCACACGGGAGGGGGGAGGTGGAGAGACCCAGTACTTC	CASTREGGGGETQYF
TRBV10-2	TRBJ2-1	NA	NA	TGCGCCAGCAGGGGGTGGAGCGGTAGCCACGACAATGAGCAGTTCTTC	CASRGWSGSHDNEQFF
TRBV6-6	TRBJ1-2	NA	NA	TGTGCCAGCAGTGCCAACAGACAACCGAACTATGGCTACACCTTC	CASSANRQPNYGYTF
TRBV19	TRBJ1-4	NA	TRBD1	TGTGCCAGTAGCCCCGGGACAGGGAATGAAAAACTGTTTTTT	CASSPGTGNEKLFF
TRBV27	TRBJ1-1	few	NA	TGTGCCAGCAGTTTATCCGAAGGAGGGACTGAAGCTTTCTTT	CASSLSEGGTEAFF
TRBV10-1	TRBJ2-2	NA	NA	TGCGCCAGCAGTGAGGGCCCGACGTCGAACACCGGGGAGCTGTTTTTT	CASSEGPTSNTGELFF